Following are 10 T cell receptor beta chains from one sample sequenced in a study of pediatric ulcerative colitis. Data came from immunoSEQ multiplex PCR; TCRdb stores just in-frame clones and leaves some out. The sample has 35,000 to 45,000 clones; roughly 80% are singletons. Sample: blood. These receptors were obtained from a girl aged 10-17 years with moderate ulcerative colitis.

The chain carries TRBV5-6 and TRBJ2-7, with TRBD1 matching 7 bases. Trimming removed 4 bases from V and 5 bases from J; junction bases left unmatched: 3. The germline gives CDR1 SGHDT, CDR2 YYEEEE. This CDR3 is 12 amino acids long. DNA of the CDR3: TGTGCCAGCAGCCGACAGGGCCACGAGCAGTACTTC. Protein sequence: CASSRQGHEQYF.

The chain links TRBV4-1 to TRBJ2-2; 9 bases are shared with TRBD2. The CDR3 is made up of 18 amino acids. Germline CDR1 and CDR2: MGHRA and YSYEKL. The V and J ends lost 4 bases and 5 bases, in that order; junction bases with no gene match: 14. The CDR3 nucleotides read TGCGCCAGCAGCCGAAGTGCTAGCGGGATGGGCGGGACCGGGGAGCTGTTTTTT. Its protein product is CASSRSASGMGGTGELFF.

CDR3 in amino acids: CASSQDRAINTEAFF. DNA for the CDR3: TGTGCCAGCAGCCAGGATCGGGCCATCAACACTGAAGCTTTCTTT. The chain carries TRBV4-2 and TRBJ1-1; D gene unclear. V lost 3 bases and J lost 2, with 13 bases in between. The CDR3 runs to 15 residues. The germline gives CDR1 LGHNA, CDR2 YNFKEQ.

The V call is TRBV7-3, the J call TRBJ2-1; D possibly corresponds to TRBD2 (6 bases). The CDR3 is 13 amino acids. The V gene lost 5 bases and the J gene lost 9 bases, with 14 bases spanning the gap. CDR1 and CDR2 from the germline V gene are SGHTA and FQGTGA. The CDR3 DNA is TGTGCCAGCAGCCCCGGAGCGGGCGGTGAGCAGTTCTTC. Translation: CASSPGAGGEQFF.

This clone was recorded a few times. This chain links TRBV7-6 with TRBJ2-2; D is unresolved. The CDR3 length is 13 residues. In germline, CDR1 is SGHVS, CDR2 FNYEAQ. V was shortened by 4 bases and J by 2 bases, with 5 bases between the two germline ends. The CDR3 here is CASSSDNTGELFF. CDR3 sequence (DNA): TGTGCCAGCAGCTCCGACAACACCGGGGAGCTGTTTTTT.

The V call is TRBV30, the J call TRBJ1-6; D gene ambiguous. Germline V gene sequence: CDR1 GTSNPN, CDR2 SVGIG (reference sequence). The CDR3 totals 16 residues. V lost 3 bases to trimming and J lost 1 base, with 13 bases between them. The CDR3 nucleotides are TGTGCCTGGAGAAGAATAGAGGATTCCTATAATTCACCCCTCCACTTT. It codes for CAWRRIEDSYNSPLHF.

V and J are TRBV2 and TRBJ2-3; D is ambiguous. Per the germline V gene, CDR1 is SNHLY and CDR2 is FYNNEI. V lost 4 bases, J lost 0 bases, and 11 bases lay in between. The CDR3 sequence is 15 residues long. The CDR3 bases are TGTGCCAGCAGTGTGGCTGTTAGGAGCACAGATACGCAGTATTTT. Protein product: CASSVAVRSTDTQYF.

The genes are TRBV15 and TRBJ1-2; possibly TRBD1 for D (5 bases). V gave up 3 bases and J gave up 6 bases, with 8 bases separating them. There are 12 residues in the CDR3. CDR1 and CDR2 from the germline V gene are LNHNV and YYDKDF (reference sequence). The CDR3 sequence is CATSRGDDGYTF. CDR3 nucleotide sequence: TGTGCCACCAGCAGGGGGGACGATGGCTACACCTTC.

This clone has only one observation. CDR3 coding DNA: TGTGCCAGCAGCTTGCTAGCGGGGGCCTACACAGATACGCAGTATTTT. Protein sequence: CASSLLAGAYTDTQYF. The chain is built from TRBV7-9 and TRBJ2-3, with 10 bases identical to TRBD2. Germline lookup yields CDR1 SEHNR and CDR2 FQNEAQ (reference sequence). The CDR3 spans 16 residues. The V gene end was trimmed by 3 bases and the J gene end by 2 bases; junction bases not matched to a gene: 5.

A few counts support this clone. The V call is TRBV11-2, the J call TRBJ1-1; 7 nucleotides match TRBD1. V shed 5 bases and J 6 bases; nucleotides not matched to a gene: 6. This CDR3 has 13 amino acids. Germline loops: CDR1 SGHAT, CDR2 FQNNGV. As DNA, the CDR3 is TGTGCCAGCAGCCCCGAGGGGGCGGCTGAAGCTTTCTTT. The encoded protein is CASSPEGAAEAFF.